Listed below are T cell receptor beta chains from one sample, sequenced in a study of a mutant IDH1 vaccine in newly diagnosed glioma. Produced via immunoSEQ multiplex PCR; TCRdb's table is partial and in-frame only. This table has 20,000 to 25,000 clones, around 80% appearing once. Their target antigens are unknown. This specimen consisted of PBMCs, obtained from a glioma patient whose treatment included an IDH1 peptide vaccine. These receptors all stem from a man between 35 and 55 years old with glioma. Each CDR3 is given with its conserved first and last residue. Each record gives: V gene, D gene, CDR3 protein. D genes are given only for firm matches.

>TRBV6-5|NA
CASTPSRGSSYEQYF
>TRBV19|NA
CASSFGSGSNQPQHF
>TRBV4-1|TRBD1
CASSQGKNYRGQANEKLFF
>TRBV6-1|NA
CASSEIIGRKIQYF
>TRBV6-5|NA
CASSYLVANYGYTF
>TRBV11-2|NA
CASFESGELFF
>TRBV15|NA
CATSRDSRLLGNQPQHF
>TRBV7-9|NA
CASSLGAASTNEKLFF
>TRBV11-1|TRBD1
CASSLAGTGYEKLFF
>TRBV5-5|TRBD2
CASSLVGAGGRSNEQFF
>TRBV2|NA
CASSDVSYNEQFF
>TRBV4-3|NA
CASSHRFTGELFF
>TRBV15|TRBD2
CATSRGLAGGTEQFF
>TRBV9|TRBD2
CASSVGPSGRSGELFF
>TRBV5-1|TRBD2
CASSLAGGTTDTQYF
>TRBV4-3|NA
CASSQDLGRDTDTQYF
>TRBV27|NA
CASSLVLVGAATGANVLTF
>TRBV7-8|NA
CASSLGNQPQHF
>TRBV4-1|TRBD2
CASSQGLAGSYNEQFF
>TRBV5-5|NA
CASSQMGAYEQYF
>TRBV5-6|NA
CASTEYGAGLYGYTF
>TRBV5-4|NA
CASSFMHEAFF
>TRBV11-1|NA
CASSLPRTFASSYNEQFF
>TRBV12-5|NA
CASGLGLSGELFF
>TRBV11-3|NA
CASSRLSVDFRVDTQYF
>TRBV27|NA
CASSLLATSPNTDTQYF
>TRBV6-5|NA
CASTKGSSYNEQFF
>TRBV11-3|NA
CASSLNNRAAYGYTF
>TRBV9|NA
CASSPSMLDTQYF
>TRBV27|NA
CASNSIRPRGEQYF
>TRBV5-6|NA
CASSFGENTEAFF
>TRBV29-1|TRBD1
CSVEVGDRGYEQYF
>TRBV9|TRBD1
CASSASRVGQPYNEQFF
>TRBV5-1|NA
CASSLDIIKETQYF
>TRBV30|TRBD2
CAWSVKVAGSTDTQYF
>TRBV19|NA
CASKGSLSGNTIYF
>TRBV7-9|NA
CASSPRGGFGGEQFF
>TRBV6-6|TRBD2
CASTGTSMIPVNEQFF
>TRBV5-6|NA
CASSFGQMNTEAFF
>TRBV18|NA
CASSPRGSTTDTQYF